A single sample gave rise to the 13 T cell receptor beta chains below, sequenced in a study of blood T cells in healthy people across ages. A second PCR, run for roughly 7 to 12 cycles, used a sample-barcoded 5' primer plus a J-beta primer mix. In TCRdb, the 5' RACE reads were re-called with MiXCR into one record per CDR3 protein. The data contain just under 550,000 distinct CDR3 sequences, nearly 25% of them singletons. The sample was also linked to a second study, of T cells of mothers and their children.

The material sequenced was blood. These receptors came from a boy aged 5-17 years in good health.

The chain carries TRBV2 and TRBJ2-5; tentatively, D is TRBD1 or TRBD2 (5 bases each). Near its end, the DNA agrees better with TRBJ2-7, so the J call may be wrong. The CDR3 has 12 residues. In germline, CDR1 is SNHLY, CDR2 FYNNEI. In nucleotides, the CDR3 is TGTGCCAGCAGTGATTGGGGGTACGAGCAGTACTTC. It translates to CASSDWGYEQYF.

This clonotype has just a few counts. The rearrangement joins TRBV7-9 to TRBJ2-3, with D hard to call. Germline loops: CDR1 SEHNR, CDR2 FQNEAQ (reference sequence). Trimming left V 1 base short and J 2 bases short, with 13 bases between. The CDR3 is 16 amino acids. The CDR3 coding sequence is TGTGCCAGCAGCTTAGTCCGTACGGCCCTCACAGATACGCAGTATTTT. It translates to CASSLVRTALTDTQYF.

This clonotype has a count of ten or more. The chain carries TRBV7-9 and TRBJ1-2; 10 bases agree with TRBD1. V trimming: 5 bases; J trimming: 2 bases; junction bases outside the gene matches: 2. CDR3 length: 14 residues. The germline CDR1 and CDR2 sequences are SEHNR and FQNEAQ (reference sequence). The CDR3 protein is CASSRTGGNYGYTF. The CDR3 region has the DNA TGTGCCAGCAGCAGGACAGGGGGAAACTATGGCTACACCTTC.

The chain is built from TRBV5-1 and TRBJ2-1, with 7 bases fitting TRBD2. The length of the CDR3 is 16 residues. Germline V gene sequence: CDR1 SGHRS, CDR2 YFSETQ. J was trimmed by 3 bases and V by 3 bases; bases with no gene match: 9. The CDR3 here is CASSSGASSGYNEQFF. CDR3 in DNA: TGCGCCAGCAGCTCCGGAGCGTCTAGCGGCTACAATGAGCAGTTCTTC. Combining the CDR3 with reference TRBV5-1 and TRBJ2-1 gives the whole variable domain KAGVTQTPRYLIKTRGQQVTLSCSPISGHRSVSWYQQTPGQGLQFLFEYFSETQRNKGNFPGRFSGRQFSNSRSEMNVSTLELGDSALYLCASSSGASSGYNEQFFGPGTRLTVL.

The count of this clonotype is one. Germline is not matched at one junction end, which may reflect a read error. V and J are TRBV5-1 and TRBJ2-5; D gene unclear. The CDR3 loop spans 13 amino acids. Germline V CDR1 and CDR2: SGHRS, YFSETQ. In DNA, the CDR3 is TGCGCCGGCAGCTTGGGTCAGTTAGAGACCCAGTACTTC. This sequence encodes CAGSLGQLETQYF.

This clonotype was found a few times. The gene calls are TRBV7-8 and TRBJ1-1; D is uncertain. The V end lost 10 bases, the J end lost 4 bases, and 16 bases lay between the germline ends. The CDR3 runs 13 residues. The germline V gene has CDR1 SGHVS and CDR2 FQNEAQ. In nucleotides, the CDR3 is TGTGCCACGGTAGTATTTCGGGGCACTGAAGCTTTCTTT. This translates into CATVVFRGTEAFF.

V usage is TRBV28 and J usage is TRBJ1-4, with D maybe TRBD1 (6 bases). Germline loops: CDR1 MDHEN, CDR2 SYDVKM. The CDR3 sequence is 14 residues long. V was shortened by 1 base and J by 8 bases, with 11 bases between the two germline ends. In DNA form, the CDR3 reads TGTGCCAGCAGTTTATCAGGGGAAACAGAAAAACTGTTTTTT. As protein: CASSLSGETEKLFF.

The chain combines TRBV7-9 with TRBJ2-4; no clear D gene. Germline V CDR1 and CDR2: SEHNR, FQNEAQ (reference sequence). Trimming took 5 bases from V and 6 from J, leaving 17 bases between them. CDR3 length: 15 residues. This chain's CDR3 is CASSPRTPNLNIQYF. DNA for the CDR3: TGTGCCAGCAGCCCCCGGACGCCCAACTTAAACATTCAGTACTTC.

This clonotype has ten or more counts. J is TRBJ1-5 and V is TRBV3-1, with 10 nucleotides matching TRBD1. This CDR3 has 15 amino acids. Per the germline V gene, CDR1 is LGHDT and CDR2 is YNNKEL (reference sequence). J gave up 5 bases and V 4 bases, and 5 bases lay outside the gene matches. CDR3 DNA: TGTGCCAGCAGCCCAGGACAGGGGGGATATCAGCCCCAGCATTTT. Residues: CASSPGQGGYQPQHF.

This clonotype has more than one count but fewer than ten. The rearrangement joins TRBV7-8 to TRBJ2-5; the D is unclear. The CDR3 length is 10 residues. Germline-derived CDR1 and CDR2 are SGHVS and FQNEAQ. Trimming removed 5 bases from V and 7 bases from J, with 5 bases in between. The CDR3 region has the DNA TGTGCCAGCAGCCCCCGGACCCAGTACTTC. Residues: CASSPRTQYF. Supplemented by reference TRBV7-8 and TRBJ2-5, the full variable domain reads GAGVSQSPRYKVAKRGQDVALRCDPISGHVSLFWYQQALGQGPEFLTYFQNEAQLDKSGLPSDRFFAERPEGSVSTLKIQRTQQEDSAVYLCASSPRTQYFGPGTRLLVL.

This clonotype was found many times. This chain links TRBV7-2 with TRBJ2-1, with D perhaps TRBD1 (6 bases). The V gene's germline CDR1 is SGHTA and CDR2 FQGNSA. V shed 7 bases and J shed 2 bases, with 15 bases lying between them. CDR3 size: 15 residues. The CDR3 nucleotides read TGTGCCAGCACTGTAAGGGGGACGACCTACAATGAGCAGTTCTTC. Residues: CASTVRGTTYNEQFF.

The chain joins TRBV6-5 to TRBJ1-5, with D unresolved. V dropped 3 bases and J dropped 1 base, with 16 bases sitting between them. This CDR3 is built from 17 residues. Germline V gives CDR1 MNHEY, CDR2 SVGAGI. This CDR3 is CASSYGPGLASNQPQHF. The CDR3, as DNA: TGTGCCAGCAGTTATGGGCCAGGTTTGGCGAGCAATCAGCCCCAGCATTTT.

There are many counts of this clonotype. J is TRBJ2-5 and V is TRBV11-2, with D hard to call. Germline V CDR1 and CDR2: SGHAT, FQNNGV. V gave up 5 bases and J gave up 5 bases, with 15 bases separating them. The length of the CDR3 is 14 residues. CDR3 residues: CASSPPGMLETQYF. The CDR3 nucleotides are TGTGCCAGCAGCCCTCCAGGCATGTTGGAGACCCAGTACTTC. Using reference TRBV11-2 and TRBJ2-5 for the parts outside the CDR3, the full variable domain is EAGVAQSPRYKIIEKRQSVAFWCNPISGHATLYWYQQILGQGPKLLIQFQNNGVVDDSQLPKDRFSAERLKGVDSTLKIQPAKLEDSAVYLCASSPPGMLETQYFGPGTRLLVL.